Given below is one T cell receptor beta chain in context. Its cognate antigen is unknown. The sample is drawn from a study of post-analysis software for immune sequencing data. Findings and caveats of the study: Samples sharing a preparation batch grouped tightly together when assessed by F measure. A significant reduction in normalized Chao1 diversity was observed in multiple sclerosis patients versus controls. TRBV5-6, TRBV5-1 and TRBV20-1 belonged to a set of about five TRBV segments that were more frequent in patients than controls.

Tagging with unique molecular identifiers was a feature of the TCR beta cDNA libraries. There were about 0.85 to 10 million T cells, and around 460,000 cDNA molecules came from them. In TCRdb, the PCR reads were re-called with MiXCR into one record per CDR3 protein. This table has over 700,000 distinct CDR3 sequences, less than 35% appearing once. The V gene end was trimmed by 7 bases and the J gene end by 1 base; junction bases not matched to a gene: 9. CDR1 SQVTM and CDR2 ANQGSEA come from the germline V gene. The CDR3 covers 16 residues. Source material: blood. This sequence joins TRBV29-1 and TRBJ2-3, with 12 bases lining up with TRBD2. The sequence derives from a girl aged 5-17 years with multiple sclerosis. The CDR3 DNA is TGCAGCGCCAACCTCGGACTAGCGGGACGCACAGATACGCAGTATTTT. It translates to CSANLGLAGRTDTQYF.